This T cell receptor (beta chain) is from a study of T-cell memory formation after mild COVID-19 (dated by TCRdb to about 2021). With respect to the entire study: TCR sequence clusters from the two donors were largely donor specific. T-cell clones expanding and contracting after mild COVID-19 in a couple of donors were tracked by longitudinal TCRalpha and TCRbeta repertoire sequencing. The cohort comprised two young, previously healthy adult volunteers, one female and one male. Overall study results and their limits: The study covered only a couple of mild cases, and larger cohorts including severe cases with pre-infection samples were considered necessary. Clones that contracted from day 15 to 85 showed balanced CD4/CD8 phenotypes, whereas a second wave of clones that expanded from day 15 to 37 leaned towards CD4+. Contracting CD4+ clones were found mainly in CM and EM memory subsets, while CD8+ clones were enriched in EMRA. Some responding clones were detected in pre-infection memory, suggesting pre-existing cross-reactive memory T cells joined the SARS-CoV-2 response. The second-wave clones that peaked on day 37 were not confirmed to be SARS-CoV-2 specific.

The CDR3 runs 15 amino acids, cysteine and phenylalanine included. The retained sequence is limited to the CDR3, 45 bases, with the frame set at the first base. V lost 1 base and J lost 8 bases; the stretch between them is 12 bases long. The germline V gene specifies LGHNA as CDR1 and YNFKEQ as CDR2. PBMCs were isolated by Ficoll-Paque density gradient centrifugation. TCRdb shows the sequencer as Illumina NovaSeq 6000. TCRalpha and TCRbeta cDNA libraries were constructed by 5'RACE with constant-segment primers, with sample barcodes and unique molecular identifiers being introduced. Trizol reagent was used to extract RNA from every sample. The libraries were amplified in two PCR steps, and the second step added a second sample barcode and Illumina TruSeq adapters. Sequencing of libraries was performed on an Illumina NovaSeq with 2 x 150 bp paired-end reads. In the paper's pipeline: With migec v1.2.7, reads were demultiplexed and then collapsed into UMI-guided consensus sequences. With mixcr v2.1.11, UMI consensuses were aligned to TRA and TRB V and J templates and assembled into clonotypes. Clonotypes were classified as expanded or contracted when called significant by both edgeR and NoisET, with noise models trained on biological replicates. For edgeR calls, the thresholds were a false discovery rate-adjusted p below 0.01 and a log2 fold-change of 1. As an exploratory analysis of dynamics, max-normalized trajectories of the 1000 most abundant clonotypes were examined with PCA combined with hierarchical clustering. Each responding clone was given a CD4 or CD8 phenotype based on the CD4+ and CD8+ repertoires, which had been sequenced separately. The public reads were reanalyzed by TCRdb: fastp trimming at Q25, MiXCR alignment, in-frame beta chains only. Identical CDR3 protein sequences are pooled into one entry, listed with their most common genes and DNA. It is TCRdb's table, rather than the study itself, that gives the V and J calls and clone size. For this sample the table gives 560,000 or so distinct CDR3 sequences, of which 17% were detected only once. The ten largest make up roughly 7.7% of the sample.

For this clonotype: Its antigen specificity is not known. Base qualities are not at hand, and no much larger clone is one base apart.

The sequence is built from TRBV4-2 and TRBJ1-6; no D gene is confidently identified. The sequence was collected from an adult woman who had mild COVID-19 (a few samples of this study predate the infection). The sample titles of this study are shuffled in the database, so cell type and time point are left out; the donor was told from shared clones. The sample was PBMCs or a T cell subset sorted from them (not recorded which). The sequenced DNA is TGTGCCAGCAGCCAAGGAGTCGGAGCCGATTCACCCCTCCACTTT. Its product reads: CASSQGVGADSPLHF.